The 17 T cell receptor beta chains presented below share a single source sample, sequenced in a study of T-cell reconstitution after alpha-beta-depleted transplantation in children. The library targeted TCRbeta and was prepared with unique molecular identifiers. TCRdb independently ran MiXCR on the PCR reads; one entry per CDR3 protein. The table has hundreds of thousands of distinct CDR3 sequences, 15% to 20% seen once; the top ten hold around 4.5%. Sequenced material: PBMCs, mostly from graft donor cells, taken 360 days after TCRalphabeta/CD19-depleted stem cell transplant. These receptors originate from a male patient younger than 18 who had a stem cell transplant for acute lymphoblastic leukemia, so the T cells may come from the graft donor.

The table lists this clonotype with a few counts. V is TRBV4-2 and J is TRBJ2-7, with 9 bases fitting TRBD2. Losses at the gene ends were 4 bases for V and 3 bases for J; bases not matched to a gene: 7. This CDR3 contains 15 residues. Germline CDR1 is LGHNA and CDR2 is YNFKEQ. CDR3 sequence: CASSRQGLADYEQYF. The DNA of the CDR3 is TGTGCCAGCAGCCGACAGGGACTAGCAGACTACGAGCAGTACTTC.

The chain has TRBV29-1 and TRBJ2-5; D may be TRBD2 (5 bases). Germline V gene lookup returns CDR1 SQVTM and CDR2 ANQGSEA. V shed 7 bases and J shed 4 bases, with 16 bases lying between them. This CDR3 is 13 amino acids long. The CDR3 bases are TGCAGCGGAAGGAGGATTGGCCGAGAGACCCAGTACTTC. The encoded protein is CSGRRIGRETQYF.

V and J are TRBV7-9 and TRBJ2-1, with TRBD2 matching 7 bases. Germline V gene data show CDR1 as SEHNR and CDR2 as FQNEAQ (reference sequence). The V segment lost 4 bases and the J segment 7 bases; nucleotides outside the gene matches: 16. The CDR3 consists of 17 residues. The CDR3 is CASSSPWKGGPGNEQFF. Here the CDR3 DNA reads TGTGCCAGCAGCTCCCCTTGGAAGGGAGGGCCGGGGAATGAGCAGTTCTTC.

The chain carries TRBV5-1 and TRBJ1-5, with D unresolved. There are 14 residues in the CDR3. Looked up from germline, CDR1 is SGHRS and CDR2 is YFSETQ. Trimming removed 0 bases from V and 7 bases from J, with 11 bases in between. The CDR3 reads CASSLGAASQPQHF. CDR3 bases: TGCGCCAGCAGCTTGGGGGCGGCAAGCCAGCCCCAGCATTTT.

There are many counts of this clonotype. The gene calls are TRBV10-3 and TRBJ2-1, with TRBD1 as a possible D gene (7 bases). Germline V gene lookup returns CDR1 ENHRY and CDR2 SYGVKD. V lost 5 bases to trimming and J lost 4 bases, with 15 bases between them. The CDR3 has 15 amino acids. In nucleotides, the CDR3 is TGTGCCATCAGTCTTACAGGGGACTCGTACAATGAGCAGTTCTTC. Translated: CAISLTGDSYNEQFF.

This clonotype was observed a handful of times. The chain couples TRBV7-9 to TRBJ2-7; TRBD1 is a possible D gene (6 bases). This CDR3 spans 14 amino acids. Looked up from germline, CDR1 is SEHNR and CDR2 is FQNEAQ (reference sequence). V was shortened by 4 bases and J by 2 bases, with 12 bases between the two germline ends. The CDR3 DNA follows: TGTGCCAGCAGCTCGTTGAGGGGGACCTACGAGCAGTACTTC. This gives the protein CASSSLRGTYEQYF.

This clonotype was detected ten times or more. The J gene is TRBJ2-3, the V gene TRBV10-3; D is ambiguous. Trimming took 7 bases from V and 0 from J, leaving 8 bases between them. The CDR3 is made up of 13 amino acids. CDR1 ENHRY and CDR2 SYGVKD come from the germline V gene. The CDR3 bases are TGTGCCATCAATGCCGCTAGCACAGATACGCAGTATTTT. It is translated as CAINAASTDTQYF.

V usage is TRBV14 and J usage is TRBJ2-7, with TRBD1 identical over 7 bases. In germline, CDR1 is SGHDN, CDR2 FVKESK. This CDR3 contains 16 residues. Trimming removed 5 bases from V and 0 bases from J; junction bases left unmatched: 10. The CDR3 DNA sequence: TGTGCCAGCAGCGAAAAGACGGGACAGAGCTCCTACGAGCAGTACTTC. This encodes CASSEKTGQSSYEQYF.

This clonotype occurred a few times. This sequence joins TRBV5-1 and TRBJ2-1, with D perhaps matching TRBD1 or TRBD2 (5 bases each). V lost 0 bases to trimming and J lost 4 bases, with 20 bases between them. The V gene's germline CDR1 is SGHRS and CDR2 YFSETQ. The CDR3 is 18 residues long. CDR3: CASSLVLGPLRSYNEQFF. CDR3 DNA sequence: TGCGCCAGCAGCTTGGTTCTGGGACCCCTAAGATCTTACAATGAGCAGTTCTTC.

This clonotype was counted a few times. The V and J genes are TRBV19 and TRBJ2-7; the D gene could be TRBD1 or TRBD2 (5 bases each). The CDR3 is 14 residues long. Germline-derived CDR1 and CDR2 are LNHDA and SQIVND (reference sequence). V was clipped by 5 bases and J by 1 base, with 12 bases between them. CDR3 protein: CASSREGSSYEQYF. The DNA of the CDR3 is TGTGCCAGTAGTCGTGAGGGGTCTTCCTACGAGCAGTACTTC. Combining the CDR3 with reference TRBV19 and TRBJ2-7 gives the whole variable domain DGGITQSPKYLFRKEGQNVTLSCEQNLNHDAMYWYRQDPGQGLRLIYYSQIVNDFQKGDIAEGYSVSREKKESFPLTVTSAQKNPTAFYLCASSREGSSYEQYFGPGTRLTVT.

This clonotype was observed a handful of times. The V and J genes are TRBV20-1 and TRBJ1-6; 9 bases map to TRBD1. Losses at the gene ends were 0 bases for V and 5 bases for J; bases not matched to a gene: 5. The CDR3 covers 16 residues. Germline V gene data show CDR1 as DFQATT and CDR2 as SNEGSKA (reference sequence). CDR3 residues: CSARDPGTGNNSPLHF. The CDR3 DNA is TGCAGTGCTAGAGATCCGGGGACAGGGAATAATTCACCCCTCCACTTT.

The chain uses TRBV12-3 or TRBV12-4 and TRBJ2-1; tentatively, D is TRBD1 or TRBD2 (7 bases each). The germline V and J ends were trimmed by 2 bases and 0 bases, with 32 bases remaining between them. This CDR3 has 23 residues. CDR3 protein: CASSLRIAAWSGGASGSYNEQFF. As DNA, the CDR3 is TGTGCCAGCAGTTTAAGGATTGCCGCGTGGTCAGGGGGTGCTAGCGGCTCCTACAATGAGCAGTTCTTC.

The chain couples TRBV11-3 to TRBJ2-1, with 9 nucleotides matching TRBD2. V was clipped by 3 bases and J by 9 bases; unmatched bases: 9. The CDR3 runs to 15 residues. Per germline, CDR1 SGHNT and CDR2 YENEEA. The CDR3 DNA is TGTGCCAGCAGCTTGGGGCTAGCGGGATTTTCTGAGCAGTTCTTC. Its translation: CASSLGLAGFSEQFF.

This clonotype has more than one count but fewer than ten. The chain combines TRBV15 with TRBJ1-6; maybe TRBD1 (5 bases). The CDR3 runs 15 residues. V dropped 3 bases and J dropped 10 bases, with 16 bases sitting between them. CDR1 is LNHNV, CDR2 YYDKDF, per germline (reference sequence). For the CDR3, the DNA is TGTGCCACCAGCAGGAGGAACCCGGGGCCCTCACCCCTCCACTTT. It translates to CATSRRNPGPSPLHF.

This rearrangement joins TRBV2 to TRBJ2-1, with D unclear. Between the trimmed V and J ends, which lost 1 base and 9 bases, there was a span of 16 bases. Germline CDR1 and CDR2: SNHLY and FYNNEI. This CDR3 is 15 amino acids long. CDR3 region: CASSEGLVGNSEQFF. The CDR3 coding sequence is TGTGCCAGCAGTGAAGGGCTAGTAGGTAATAGTGAGCAGTTCTTC.

In this sample, this clonotype turned up a few times. The chain recombines TRBV5-1 with TRBJ1-6, with D possibly being TRBD1 (5 bases). CDR1 SGHRS and CDR2 YFSETQ come from the germline V gene. The CDR3 sequence is 18 residues long. Trimming took off 0 bases at V and 5 bases at J, with 18 bases between the two ends. Here the CDR3 reads CASSLAGGGSANNSPLHF. The DNA for the CDR3 is TGCGCCAGCAGCTTGGCCGGGGGTGGTTCGGCGAATAATTCACCCCTCCACTTT.

J is TRBJ1-5 and V is TRBV12-3 or TRBV12-4; possibly TRBD1 for D (5 bases). V lost 8 bases and J lost 4, with 21 bases in between. CDR3 length equals 16 residues. The CDR3 loop is CASGFPGTAQNQPQHF. Here the CDR3 DNA reads TGTGCCAGCGGCTTTCCCGGGACGGCCCAAAATCAGCCCCAGCATTTT.